This T cell receptor (beta chain) was retrieved from a study of blood T cell repertoires in COVID-19. Looking at the study overall: Samples taken during acute and convalescent COVID-19 were collected in the United States, Italy and Spain.

The CDR3 covers 16 residues. Germline trimming cut 1 base from V and 2 bases from J; bases unmatched to any gene: 2. Germline V gene data show CDR1 as LNHDA and CDR2 as SQIVND (reference sequence). How the authors handled the data: Amplification from reference gene primers served as the basis for estimated nucleated cell counts. TCRdb keeps only in-frame clones here, not all; method: immunoSEQ multiplex PCR. V, J and clone size derive from that table, while D and trimming were established from the DNA sequence. The sample has 5,000 to 7,000 clones, around 90% seen once. This TCR was sampled from a human donor in a cohort sampled during active COVID-19. This chain connects TRBV19 to TRBJ2-6, with TRBD2 matching over 7 bases. The specimen sequenced was peripheral blood. CDR3 DNA: TGTGCCAGTAGTATAGTTGGGGGGGCTGGGGCCAACGTCCTGACTTTC. Protein sequence: CASSIVGGAGANVLTF.